The rows below give T cell receptor beta chains drawn from one sample of a study of CD8 T cells in Susac syndrome. TCRdb itself ran the immunoSEQ multiplex PCR reads through MiXCR, one entry per CDR3 protein. The top ten clones hold around 0.11% of a sample with about 180,000 distinct CDR3 sequences, 94% of them seen once. The sample consisted of CD4+ T cells from PBMCs. These receptors were taken from a human donor with Susac syndrome. The CDR3 runs from the conserved cysteine through the conserved F or W. Fields, in order: clone size, J gene, CDR3 length, V gene, D gene, CDR3 DNA, CDR3 protein. The D gene is left open where the match is weak. Only part of the rows carry a size: once, few, many, or a class if the clone is expanded.

abundance: NA
j_gene: TRBJ2-5
len: 14
v_gene: TRBV18
d_gene: NA
CDR3nt: TGTGCCAGCGCATCAGGGGTACCCTCGGGAACCCAGTACTTC
CDR3aa: CASASGVPSGTQYF

abundance: once
j_gene: TRBJ2-3
len: 16
v_gene: TRBV5-1
d_gene: TRBD2
CDR3nt: TGCGCCAGCAGCATCTCCCAGCGGGGGGGCACAGATACGCAGTATTTT
CDR3aa: CASSISQRGGTDTQYF

abundance: NA
j_gene: TRBJ1-2
len: 13
v_gene: TRBV20-1
d_gene: TRBD1
CDR3nt: TGCAGTGCAGCGGACAGGGAATCCCTCGGCTACACCTTC
CDR3aa: CSAADRESLGYTF

abundance: once
j_gene: TRBJ2-2
len: 14
v_gene: TRBV3-1
d_gene: NA
CDR3nt: TGTGCCAGCAGCCAAGCACAGAACACCGGGGAGCTGTTTTTT
CDR3aa: CASSQAQNTGELFF

abundance: NA
j_gene: TRBJ2-3
len: 15
v_gene: TRBV7-2
d_gene: TRBD2
CDR3nt: TGTGCCAGCAGCCAGCCCACTAGCGGGTGGGATACGCAGTATTTT
CDR3aa: CASSQPTSGWDTQYF

abundance: NA
j_gene: TRBJ2-2
len: 12
v_gene: TRBV2
d_gene: NA
CDR3nt: TGTGCCAGCACGTTAAGCACCGGGGAGCTGTTTTTT
CDR3aa: CASTLSTGELFF

abundance: NA
j_gene: TRBJ1-6
len: 16
v_gene: TRBV11-2
d_gene: NA
CDR3nt: TGTGCCAGCAGCTTAGATATCGGGCAGGGCTATTCACCCCTCCACTTT
CDR3aa: CASSLDIGQGYSPLHF

abundance: NA
j_gene: TRBJ1-2
len: 12
v_gene: TRBV2
d_gene: NA
CDR3nt: TGTGCCAGCAGTGAAACAGGGAATGGCTACACCTTC
CDR3aa: CASSETGNGYTF

abundance: NA
j_gene: TRBJ2-7
len: 13
v_gene: TRBV3-1
d_gene: NA
CDR3nt: TGTGCCAGCAGCCAGGACCACTCCTACGAGCAGTACTTC
CDR3aa: CASSQDHSYEQYF

abundance: NA
j_gene: TRBJ1-1
len: 17
v_gene: TRBV5-1
d_gene: TRBD1
CDR3nt: TGCGCCAGCAGCCTCCGACAGGGGGGCATCATGAACACTGAAGCTTTCTTT
CDR3aa: CASSLRQGGIMNTEAFF

abundance: once
j_gene: TRBJ2-4
len: 13
v_gene: TRBV29-1
d_gene: TRBD1
CDR3nt: TGCAGCGCATCGACAGGGGGCCTTAGAATTCAGTACTTC
CDR3aa: CSASTGGLRIQYF

abundance: NA
j_gene: TRBJ2-7
len: 11
v_gene: TRBV20-1
d_gene: NA
CDR3nt: TGCAGTGCCGCTACAGAGTACGAGCAGTACTTC
CDR3aa: CSAATEYEQYF

abundance: NA
j_gene: TRBJ2-3
len: 18
v_gene: TRBV5-1
d_gene: TRBD2
CDR3nt: TGCGCCAGCAGCTCCCGCAGCCTACTAGCGGGGAGCACAGATACGCAGTATTTT
CDR3aa: CASSSRSLLAGSTDTQYF

abundance: NA
j_gene: TRBJ2-1
len: 14
v_gene: TRBV24-1
d_gene: NA
CDR3nt: TGTGCCACCAGTGATTTCACGACCCGGCGGGGAGTGTTCTTC
CDR3aa: CATSDFTTRRGVFF

abundance: NA
j_gene: TRBJ2-3
len: 15
v_gene: TRBV20-1
d_gene: NA
CDR3nt: TGCAGTGCCCCACCGGAGGGGGCCGTCACAGATACGCAGTATTTT
CDR3aa: CSAPPEGAVTDTQYF

abundance: NA
j_gene: TRBJ2-1
len: 14
v_gene: TRBV12-3/TRBV12-4
d_gene: NA
CDR3nt: TGTGCCAGCAGTTTAAGGGGCCTAGGGGATGAGCAGTTCTTC
CDR3aa: CASSLRGLGDEQFF

abundance: NA
j_gene: TRBJ2-1
len: 16
v_gene: TRBV6-5
d_gene: TRBD1
CDR3nt: TGTGCCAGCAGTTACTCCGGGACAGATTTGGGGAATGAGCAGTTCTTC
CDR3aa: CASSYSGTDLGNEQFF

abundance: NA
j_gene: TRBJ2-3
len: 13
v_gene: TRBV7-2
d_gene: NA
CDR3nt: TGTGCCAGCAGCTCCTTGAGGGCAGAGGTACAGTATTTT
CDR3aa: CASSSLRAEVQYF

abundance: NA
j_gene: TRBJ2-3
len: 16
v_gene: TRBV20-1
d_gene: NA
CDR3nt: TGCAGTGCTAGCGGGGGGCCGACCTCTAGCACAGATACGCAGTATTTT
CDR3aa: CSASGGPTSSTDTQYF

abundance: few
j_gene: TRBJ2-7
len: 14
v_gene: TRBV6-1
d_gene: NA
CDR3nt: TGTGCCAGTCGCAAATCGGGACTCTCCTACGAGCAGTACTTC
CDR3aa: CASRKSGLSYEQYF

abundance: NA
j_gene: TRBJ1-4
len: 15
v_gene: TRBV5-1
d_gene: TRBD1
CDR3nt: TGCGCCAGCAGCCACCTCCCGGGACAGGAGGAAAAACTGTTTTTT
CDR3aa: CASSHLPGQEEKLFF

abundance: NA
j_gene: TRBJ2-2
len: 18
v_gene: TRBV5-6
d_gene: TRBD2
CDR3nt: TGTGCCAGCAGCGGGACGGGACTAGCGGGGTCACGGACCGGGGAGCTGTTTTTT
CDR3aa: CASSGTGLAGSRTGELFF

abundance: once
j_gene: TRBJ1-1
len: 13
v_gene: TRBV3-1
d_gene: TRBD1
CDR3nt: TGTGCCAGCCGGGACAGGGAGGACACTGAAGCTTTCTTT
CDR3aa: CASRDREDTEAFF

abundance: once
j_gene: TRBJ1-6
len: 18
v_gene: TRBV18
d_gene: TRBD1
CDR3nt: TGTGCCAGCTCACCAAGGAGACCTGACAGGGCTCCGAATTCACCCCTCCACTTT
CDR3aa: CASSPRRPDRAPNSPLHF

abundance: NA
j_gene: TRBJ2-5
len: 15
v_gene: TRBV15
d_gene: NA
CDR3nt: TGTGCCACCAGCAGAGGGAACGGGAAACAAGAGACCCAGTACTTC
CDR3aa: CATSRGNGKQETQYF

abundance: NA
j_gene: TRBJ1-6
len: 17
v_gene: TRBV3-1
d_gene: TRBD1
CDR3nt: TGTGCCAGCAGCCAAGGAGCCCCAGGACAGGGTGAATCACCCCTCCACTTT
CDR3aa: CASSQGAPGQGESPLHF

abundance: NA
j_gene: TRBJ1-6
len: 14
v_gene: TRBV4-3
d_gene: TRBD1
CDR3nt: TGCGCCAGCAGCCCGGGACAGGGAGGATCACCCCTCCACTTT
CDR3aa: CASSPGQGGSPLHF

abundance: NA
j_gene: TRBJ1-1
len: 13
v_gene: TRBV5-4
d_gene: TRBD1
CDR3nt: TGTGCCATCAACCGGGACAGGAACACTGAAGCTTTCTTT
CDR3aa: CAINRDRNTEAFF

abundance: NA
j_gene: TRBJ1-1
len: 14
v_gene: TRBV18
d_gene: NA
CDR3nt: TGTGCCAGCTCACCTCTGACACGGAACACTGAAGCTTTCTTT
CDR3aa: CASSPLTRNTEAFF

abundance: NA
j_gene: TRBJ1-2
len: 13
v_gene: TRBV20-1
d_gene: NA
CDR3nt: TGCAGTGCTAGAGTCCGGGGGTTCGATGGCTACACCTTC
CDR3aa: CSARVRGFDGYTF

abundance: NA
j_gene: TRBJ2-7
len: 15
v_gene: TRBV3-1
d_gene: TRBD1
CDR3nt: TGTGCCAGCAGCCCGTGGACAGGGGGCATGAACGAGCAGTACTTC
CDR3aa: CASSPWTGGMNEQYF

abundance: NA
j_gene: TRBJ2-1
len: 16
v_gene: TRBV7-9
d_gene: TRBD2
CDR3nt: TGTGCCAGCCGGAGACCTAGCGGGGGGATAAACAATGAGCAGTTCTTC
CDR3aa: CASRRPSGGINNEQFF

abundance: NA
j_gene: TRBJ2-1
len: 15
v_gene: TRBV27
d_gene: NA
CDR3nt: TGTGCCAGCAGTTTGAGACTAAGCTCCTACAATGAGCAGTTCTTC
CDR3aa: CASSLRLSSYNEQFF

abundance: few
j_gene: TRBJ2-7
len: 12
v_gene: TRBV29-1
d_gene: NA
CDR3nt: TGCAGCGTTGACCCAGGGACCCACGAGCAGTACTTC
CDR3aa: CSVDPGTHEQYF

abundance: NA
j_gene: TRBJ1-4
len: 15
v_gene: TRBV12-3/TRBV12-4
d_gene: NA
CDR3nt: TGTGCCAGCAGCCGTGGGGTCTCAATACTTGAAAAACTGTTTTTT
CDR3aa: CASSRGVSILEKLFF

abundance: NA
j_gene: TRBJ2-3
len: 17
v_gene: TRBV4-3
d_gene: NA
CDR3nt: TGCGCCAGCAGCCAAGATGCGCGGGACACCTTCCCAGATACGCAGTATTTT
CDR3aa: CASSQDARDTFPDTQYF

abundance: once
j_gene: TRBJ2-7
len: 13
v_gene: TRBV20-1
d_gene: TRBD2
CDR3nt: TGCAGTGCTAGTCCTGCGGGGGGGCCAAAGCAGTACTTC
CDR3aa: CSASPAGGPKQYF

abundance: NA
j_gene: TRBJ2-4
len: 16
v_gene: TRBV5-1
d_gene: NA
CDR3nt: TGCGCCAGCAGCTTTGCCCCCCAGGACCCTGGAGACATTCAGTACTTC
CDR3aa: CASSFAPQDPGDIQYF

abundance: NA
j_gene: TRBJ2-2
len: 13
v_gene: TRBV20-1
d_gene: NA
CDR3nt: TGCAGTGCTAGAGATGGTTCCAACGGGGAGCTGTTTTTT
CDR3aa: CSARDGSNGELFF

abundance: NA
j_gene: TRBJ1-2
len: 14
v_gene: TRBV24-1
d_gene: NA
CDR3nt: TGTGCCACCAGTGATTCGACAGTTAACTATGGCTACACCTTC
CDR3aa: CATSDSTVNYGYTF

abundance: NA
j_gene: TRBJ1-2
len: 14
v_gene: TRBV7-2
d_gene: TRBD1
CDR3nt: TGTGCCAGCAGCTTAGGGGACAGGGAGAATGGCTACACCTTC
CDR3aa: CASSLGDRENGYTF

abundance: NA
j_gene: TRBJ1-5
len: 13
v_gene: TRBV7-2
d_gene: NA
CDR3nt: TGTGCCAGCAGCTTACAGAGACATCAGCCCCAGCATTTT
CDR3aa: CASSLQRHQPQHF

abundance: NA
j_gene: TRBJ2-5
len: 16
v_gene: TRBV24-1
d_gene: NA
CDR3nt: TGTGCCACCAGTGATTCTGGGAATAGAATTCAAGAGAGCCAGTACTTC
CDR3aa: CATSDSGNRIQESQYF

abundance: NA
j_gene: TRBJ1-2
len: 14
v_gene: TRBV9
d_gene: NA
CDR3nt: TGTGCCAGCAGCGCCGGGCCCTCCAACTATGGCTACACCTTC
CDR3aa: CASSAGPSNYGYTF

abundance: once
j_gene: TRBJ2-5
len: 15
v_gene: TRBV20-1
d_gene: NA
CDR3nt: TGCAGTGCTAGAGTACTGAGCGGGCACCAAGAGACCCAGTACTTC
CDR3aa: CSARVLSGHQETQYF

abundance: NA
j_gene: TRBJ2-5
len: 16
v_gene: TRBV7-3
d_gene: TRBD2
CDR3nt: TGTGCCAGCAGCCCCCTCGTTGCGCGGGGGCAAGAGACCCAGTACTTC
CDR3aa: CASSPLVARGQETQYF

abundance: NA
j_gene: TRBJ1-2
len: 13
v_gene: TRBV20-1
d_gene: NA
CDR3nt: TGCAGTACCAGGGAGGGAACGGACTATGGCTACACCTTC
CDR3aa: CSTREGTDYGYTF

abundance: NA
j_gene: TRBJ2-4
len: 15
v_gene: TRBV19
d_gene: NA
CDR3nt: TGTGCCAGTAGTCAGGTTTACTTAGCCAAAAACATTCAGTACTTC
CDR3aa: CASSQVYLAKNIQYF

abundance: NA
j_gene: TRBJ2-3
len: 12
v_gene: TRBV20-1
d_gene: NA
CDR3nt: TGCAGTGCTTACAGGGACACAGATACGCAGTATTTT
CDR3aa: CSAYRDTDTQYF

abundance: NA
j_gene: TRBJ2-2
len: 19
v_gene: TRBV4-3
d_gene: NA
CDR3nt: TGCGCCAGCAGCCAAGAGAGTCGTGAACGGGGGTGGAACACCGGGGAGCTGTTTTTT
CDR3aa: CASSQESRERGWNTGELFF

abundance: NA
j_gene: TRBJ1-6
len: 14
v_gene: TRBV9
d_gene: NA
CDR3nt: TGTGCCAGCAGCGAGCGACAGTTTAATTCACCCCTCCACTTT
CDR3aa: CASSERQFNSPLHF

abundance: NA
j_gene: TRBJ2-1
len: 15
v_gene: TRBV12-3/TRBV12-4
d_gene: NA
CDR3nt: TGTGCCAGCAGTCCGCCAACCGGACGGTACAATGAGCAGTTCTTC
CDR3aa: CASSPPTGRYNEQFF

abundance: NA
j_gene: TRBJ2-2
len: 14
v_gene: TRBV7-3
d_gene: TRBD1
CDR3nt: TGTGCCAGCAGCGACGGACAGGGAGCGCCGGAGCTGTTTTTT
CDR3aa: CASSDGQGAPELFF

abundance: NA
j_gene: TRBJ1-3
len: 13
v_gene: TRBV6-5
d_gene: NA
CDR3nt: TGTGCCAGCCAGGACTTCTCTGGAAACACCATATATTTT
CDR3aa: CASQDFSGNTIYF